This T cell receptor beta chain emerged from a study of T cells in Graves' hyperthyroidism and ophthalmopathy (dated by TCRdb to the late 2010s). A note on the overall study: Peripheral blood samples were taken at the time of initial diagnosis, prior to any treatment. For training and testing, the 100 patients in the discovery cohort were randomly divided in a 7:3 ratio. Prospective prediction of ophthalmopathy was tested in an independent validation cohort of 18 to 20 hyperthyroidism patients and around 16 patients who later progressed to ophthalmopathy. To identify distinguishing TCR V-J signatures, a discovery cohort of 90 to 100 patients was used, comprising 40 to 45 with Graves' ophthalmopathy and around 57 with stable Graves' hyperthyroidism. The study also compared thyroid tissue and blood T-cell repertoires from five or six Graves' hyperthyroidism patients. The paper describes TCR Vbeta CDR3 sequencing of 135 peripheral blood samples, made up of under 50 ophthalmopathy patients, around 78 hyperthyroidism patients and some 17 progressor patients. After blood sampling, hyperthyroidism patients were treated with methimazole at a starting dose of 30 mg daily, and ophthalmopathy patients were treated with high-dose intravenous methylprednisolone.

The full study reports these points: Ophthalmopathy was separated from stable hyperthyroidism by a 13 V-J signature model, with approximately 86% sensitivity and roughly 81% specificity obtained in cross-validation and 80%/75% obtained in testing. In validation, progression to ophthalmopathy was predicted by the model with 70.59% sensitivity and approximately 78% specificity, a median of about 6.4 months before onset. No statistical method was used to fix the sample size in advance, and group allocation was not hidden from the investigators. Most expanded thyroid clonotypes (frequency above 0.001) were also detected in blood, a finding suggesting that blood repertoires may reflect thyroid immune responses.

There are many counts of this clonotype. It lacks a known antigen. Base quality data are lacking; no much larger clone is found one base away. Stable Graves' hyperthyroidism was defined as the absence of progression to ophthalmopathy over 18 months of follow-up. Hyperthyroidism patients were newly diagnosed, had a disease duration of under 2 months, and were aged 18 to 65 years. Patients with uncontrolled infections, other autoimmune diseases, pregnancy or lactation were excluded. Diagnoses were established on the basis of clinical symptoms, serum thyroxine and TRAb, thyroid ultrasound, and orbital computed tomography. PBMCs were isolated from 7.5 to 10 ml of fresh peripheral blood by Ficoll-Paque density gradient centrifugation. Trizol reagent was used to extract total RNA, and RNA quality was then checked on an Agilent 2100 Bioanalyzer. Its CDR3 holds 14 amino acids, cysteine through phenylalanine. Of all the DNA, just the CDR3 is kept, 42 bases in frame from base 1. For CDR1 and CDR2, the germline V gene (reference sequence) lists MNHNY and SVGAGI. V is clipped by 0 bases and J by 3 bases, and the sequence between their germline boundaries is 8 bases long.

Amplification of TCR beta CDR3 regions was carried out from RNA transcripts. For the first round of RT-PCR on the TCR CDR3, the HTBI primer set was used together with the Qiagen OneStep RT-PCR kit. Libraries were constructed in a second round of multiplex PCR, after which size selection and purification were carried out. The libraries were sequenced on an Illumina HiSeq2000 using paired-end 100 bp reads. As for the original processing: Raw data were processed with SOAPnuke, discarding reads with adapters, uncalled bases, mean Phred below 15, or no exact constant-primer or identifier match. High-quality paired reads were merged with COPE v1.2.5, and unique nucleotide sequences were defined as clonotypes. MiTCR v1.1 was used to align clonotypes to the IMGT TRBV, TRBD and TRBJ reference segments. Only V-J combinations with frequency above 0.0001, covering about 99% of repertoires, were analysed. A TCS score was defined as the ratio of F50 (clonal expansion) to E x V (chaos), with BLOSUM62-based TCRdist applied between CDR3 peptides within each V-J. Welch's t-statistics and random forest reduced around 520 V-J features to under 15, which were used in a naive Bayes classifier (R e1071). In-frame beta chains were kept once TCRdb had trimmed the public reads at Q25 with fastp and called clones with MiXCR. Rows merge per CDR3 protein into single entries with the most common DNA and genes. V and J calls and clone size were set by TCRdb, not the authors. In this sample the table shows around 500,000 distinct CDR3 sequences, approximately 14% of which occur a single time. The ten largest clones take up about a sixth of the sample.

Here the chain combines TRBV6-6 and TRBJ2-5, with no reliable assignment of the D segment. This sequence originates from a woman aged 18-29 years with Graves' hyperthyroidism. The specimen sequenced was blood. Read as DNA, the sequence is TGTGCCAGCAGTTACTCGGATTACAAAGAGACCCAGTACTTC. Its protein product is CASSYSDYKETQYF.